This T cell receptor beta chain was recovered during a study of Ad26.COV2.S vaccination and SARS-CoV-2 variants. About the study: Participants got Ad26.COV2.S intramuscularly, once or twice 56 days apart.

Produced via immunoSEQ multiplex PCR; TCRdb's table is partial and in-frame only. The repertoire holds about 480,000 clones, with 87% as singletons. This clone occurred a few times. No antigen is known for it. Specified treatment: approximately 18 received Ad26.COV2.S at low or high dose, single or two shots; 5 received placebo; per-sample allocation not given. Samples were taken on day 63 after the first vaccine or placebo injection. The donor's status was that of an adult aged 18-55 years in Boston. The administered vaccine (an Ad26 vector) expressed Wuhan-strain SARS-CoV-2 spike. V lost 7 bases, J lost 0 bases, and 10 bases lay in between. The germline gives CDR1 MGHDK, CDR2 SYGVNS. The CDR3 contains 14 residues. Whole-study findings and limits: The analyses of TCR breadth and depth may have understated the size of total T cell responses.

The sample was peripheral blood, taken in a trial of Ad26.COV2.S vaccine versus placebo. This receptor was identified in a person aged 18 to 65 who received the Ad26.COV2.S COVID-19 vaccine or a placebo. The chain has TRBV25-1 and TRBJ1-3, with D hard to call. The CDR3 here is CASKSPGSGNTIYF. DNA for the CDR3: TGTGCCAGCAAAAGTCCTGGCTCTGGAAACACCATATATTTT. Using reference TRBV25-1 and TRBJ1-3 for the parts outside the CDR3, the full variable domain is EADIYQTPRYLVIGTGKKITLECSQTMGHDKMYWYQQDPGMELHLIHYSYGVNSTEKGDLSSESTVSRIRTEHFPLTLESARPSHTSQYLCASKSPGSGNTIYFGEGSWLTVV.